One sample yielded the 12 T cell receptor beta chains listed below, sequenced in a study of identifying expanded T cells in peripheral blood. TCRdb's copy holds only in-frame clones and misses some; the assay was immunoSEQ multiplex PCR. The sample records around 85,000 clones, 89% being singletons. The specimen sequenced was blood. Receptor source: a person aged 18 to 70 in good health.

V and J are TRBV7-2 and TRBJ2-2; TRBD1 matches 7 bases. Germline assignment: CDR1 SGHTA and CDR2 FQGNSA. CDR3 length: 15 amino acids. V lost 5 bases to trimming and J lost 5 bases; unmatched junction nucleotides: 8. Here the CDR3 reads CASSLTQGTTGELFF. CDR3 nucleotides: TGTGCCAGCAGCCTTACACAGGGGACAACCGGGGAGCTGTTTTTT.

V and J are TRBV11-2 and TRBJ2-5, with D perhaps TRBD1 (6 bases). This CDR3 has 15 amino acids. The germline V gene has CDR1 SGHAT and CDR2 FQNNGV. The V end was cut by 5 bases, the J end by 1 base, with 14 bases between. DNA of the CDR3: TGTGCCAGCAGCGCTTTCAGGGGCGGCCAAGAGACCCAGTACTTC. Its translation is CASSAFRGGQETQYF.

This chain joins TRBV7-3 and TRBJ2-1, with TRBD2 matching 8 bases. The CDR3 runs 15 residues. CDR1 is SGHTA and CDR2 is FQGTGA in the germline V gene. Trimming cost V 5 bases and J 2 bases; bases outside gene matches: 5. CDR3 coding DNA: TGTGCCAGCAGCCCGAGCGGGAGCGCCTACAATGAGCAGTTCTTC. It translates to CASSPSGSAYNEQFF.

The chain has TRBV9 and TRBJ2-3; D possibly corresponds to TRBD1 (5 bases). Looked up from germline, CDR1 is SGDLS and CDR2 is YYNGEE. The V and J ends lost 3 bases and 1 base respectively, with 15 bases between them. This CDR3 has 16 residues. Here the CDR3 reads CASSATGLSGTDTQYF. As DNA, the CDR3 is TGTGCCAGCAGCGCAACAGGCCTGAGCGGCACAGATACGCAGTATTTT.

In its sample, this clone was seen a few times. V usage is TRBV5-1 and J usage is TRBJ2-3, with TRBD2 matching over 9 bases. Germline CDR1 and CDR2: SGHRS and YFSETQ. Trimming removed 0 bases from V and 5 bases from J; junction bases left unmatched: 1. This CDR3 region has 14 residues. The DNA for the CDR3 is TGCGCCAGCAGCTTGGGCGGGGGGGTAGATACGCAGTATTTT. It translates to CASSLGGGVDTQYF.

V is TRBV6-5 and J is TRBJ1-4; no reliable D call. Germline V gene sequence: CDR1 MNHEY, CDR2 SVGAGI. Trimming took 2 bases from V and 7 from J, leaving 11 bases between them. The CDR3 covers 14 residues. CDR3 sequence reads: CASSYGGSAEKLFF. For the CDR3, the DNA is TGTGCCAGCAGTTACGGCGGGAGCGCTGAAAAACTGTTTTTT.

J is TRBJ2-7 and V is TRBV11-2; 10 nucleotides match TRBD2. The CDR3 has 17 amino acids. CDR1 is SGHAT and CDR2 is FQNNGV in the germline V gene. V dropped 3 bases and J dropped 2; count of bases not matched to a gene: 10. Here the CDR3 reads CASSFPSGRAYPYEQYF. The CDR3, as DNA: TGTGCCAGCAGCTTCCCCAGCGGGAGGGCCTACCCCTACGAGCAGTACTTC.

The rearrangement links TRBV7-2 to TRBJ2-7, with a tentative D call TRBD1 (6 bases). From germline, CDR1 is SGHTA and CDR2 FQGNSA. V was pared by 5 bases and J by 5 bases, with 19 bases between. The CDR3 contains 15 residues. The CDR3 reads CASSLKGDSIHEQYF. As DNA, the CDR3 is TGTGCCAGCAGCCTCAAGGGGGATAGCATCCACGAGCAGTACTTC. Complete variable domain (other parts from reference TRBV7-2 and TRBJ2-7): GAGVSQSPSNKVTEKGKDVELRCDPISGHTALYWYRQSLGQGLEFLIYFQGNSAPDKSGLPSDRFSAERTGGSVSTLTIQRTQQEDSAVYLCASSLKGDSIHEQYFGPGTRLTVT.

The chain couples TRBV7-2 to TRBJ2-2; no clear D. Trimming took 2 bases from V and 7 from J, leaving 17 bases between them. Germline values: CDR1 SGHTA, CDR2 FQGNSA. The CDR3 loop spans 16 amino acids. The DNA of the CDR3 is TGTGCCAGCAGCTTATCCCCGCCAGCGTACGTCGGGGAGCTGTTTTTT. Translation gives CASSLSPPAYVGELFF.

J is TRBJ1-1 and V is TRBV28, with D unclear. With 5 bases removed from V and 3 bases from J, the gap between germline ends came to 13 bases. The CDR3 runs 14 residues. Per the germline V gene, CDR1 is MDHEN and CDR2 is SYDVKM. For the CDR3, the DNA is TGTGCCAGCAGTACCCGGCAGGCGGACACTGAAGCTTTCTTT. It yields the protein CASSTRQADTEAFF.

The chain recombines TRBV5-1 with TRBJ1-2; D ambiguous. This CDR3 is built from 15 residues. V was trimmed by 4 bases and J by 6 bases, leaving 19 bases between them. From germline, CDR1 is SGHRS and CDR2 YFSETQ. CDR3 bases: TGCGCCAGCAGCAGTCCCCAGTTCTACTTTGATGGCTACACCTTC. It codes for CASSSPQFYFDGYTF.

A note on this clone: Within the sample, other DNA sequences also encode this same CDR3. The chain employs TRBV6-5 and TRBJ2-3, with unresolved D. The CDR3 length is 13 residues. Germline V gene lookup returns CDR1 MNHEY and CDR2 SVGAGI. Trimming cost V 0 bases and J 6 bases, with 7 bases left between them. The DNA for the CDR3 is TGTGCCAGCAGTTACTCGGACGGCGATACGCAGTATTTT. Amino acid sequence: CASSYSDGDTQYF.